The rows below give T cell receptor beta chains drawn from one sample of a study of blood T cell repertoires in COVID-19. Sequenced by immunoSEQ multiplex PCR; TCRdb stores in-frame clones only, minus some. This table has over 200,000 clones, almost 90% appearing once. Specimen: peripheral blood. All receptors come from a woman aged 60-75 years with acute or convalescent COVID-19. CDR3s include the opening cysteine and the closing phenylalanine or tryptophan. D genes are given only for firm matches. Size is stated for part of the rows, as once, few or many counts, or as a class when the clone is expanded.

J gene: TRBJ2-2; clone size: .; D gene: TRBD1; V gene: TRBV5-1; CDR3 protein: CASSFQGADTGELFF; CDR3 DNA: TGCGCCAGCAGCTTCCAGGGGGCCGACACCGGGGAGCTGTTTTTT
J gene: TRBJ2-7; clone size: .; D gene: TRBD1; V gene: TRBV28; CDR3 protein: CASSLSGQGLSEQYF; CDR3 DNA: TGTGCCAGCAGTTTATCTGGACAGGGTTTATCCGAGCAGTACTTC
J gene: TRBJ2-3; clone size: .; D gene: TRBD1; V gene: TRBV18; CDR3 protein: CASSPPGRGYTDTQYF; CDR3 DNA: TGTGCCAGCTCACCACCGGGCAGGGGGTACACAGATACGCAGTATTTT
J gene: TRBJ2-1; clone size: .; D gene: .; V gene: TRBV3-1/TRBV3-2; CDR3 protein: CASSQGARPANEQFF; CDR3 DNA: TGTGCCAGCAGCCAAGGGGCAAGACCCGCCAATGAGCAGTTCTTC
J gene: TRBJ2-6; clone size: .; D gene: TRBD1; V gene: TRBV5-4; CDR3 protein: CASSRDRAGANVLTF; CDR3 DNA: TGTGCCAGCAGTCGAGACAGGGCTGGGGCCAACGTCCTGACTTTC
J gene: TRBJ1-6; clone size: .; D gene: .; V gene: TRBV27; CDR3 protein: CASSLLAGVNSPLHF; CDR3 DNA: TGTGCCAGCAGTTTACTGGCAGGGGTGAATTCACCCCTCCACTTT
J gene: TRBJ1-5; clone size: .; D gene: .; V gene: TRBV6-4; CDR3 protein: CASSELPSGRASNQPQHF; CDR3 DNA: TGTGCCAGCAGTGAACTCCCTTCGGGCAGGGCTAGCAATCAGCCCCAGCATTTT
J gene: TRBJ1-3; clone size: once; D gene: .; V gene: TRBV16; CDR3 protein: CASSPQGFSGNTIYF; CDR3 DNA: TGTGCCAGCAGCCCTCAGGGCTTCTCTGGAAACACCATATATTTT
J gene: TRBJ2-1; clone size: .; D gene: TRBD2; V gene: TRBV3-1/TRBV3-2; CDR3 protein: CASSSSGRARDNEQFF; CDR3 DNA: TGTGCCAGCAGTTCTAGCGGGAGGGCCAGAGACAATGAGCAGTTCTTC
J gene: TRBJ2-7; clone size: .; D gene: TRBD2; V gene: TRBV30; CDR3 protein: CAWSGAGRGSYEQYF; CDR3 DNA: TGTGCCTGGAGTGGGGCCGGGAGGGGGTCCTACGAGCAGTACTTC
J gene: TRBJ2-5; clone size: .; D gene: .; V gene: TRBV10-1; CDR3 protein: CASSVEGWETQYF; CDR3 DNA: TGCGCCAGCAGTGTGGAGGGTTGGGAGACCCAGTACTTC
J gene: TRBJ2-3; clone size: .; D gene: .; V gene: TRBV18; CDR3 protein: CASSPPVGTDTQYF; CDR3 DNA: TGTGCCAGCTCACCTCCGGTCGGCACAGATACGCAGTATTTT
J gene: TRBJ1-1; clone size: .; D gene: .; V gene: TRBV28; CDR3 protein: CASGGGMNTEAFF; CDR3 DNA: TGTGCCAGCGGGGGGGGAATGAACACTGAAGCTTTCTTT
J gene: TRBJ1-2; clone size: .; D gene: TRBD1; V gene: TRBV6-5; CDR3 protein: CASRTNRGSLGGYTF; CDR3 DNA: TGTGCCAGCAGGACTAACAGGGGATCCCTCGGCGGCTACACCTTC
J gene: TRBJ2-3; clone size: .; D gene: TRBD2; V gene: TRBV5-8; CDR3 protein: CASSPGLASTDTQYF; CDR3 DNA: TGTGCCAGCAGCCCGGGACTAGCTAGCACAGATACGCAGTATTTT
J gene: TRBJ1-1; clone size: .; D gene: .; V gene: TRBV12-3/TRBV12-4; CDR3 protein: CASISRKNTEAFF; CDR3 DNA: TGTGCCAGCATTTCGAGGAAGAACACTGAAGCTTTCTTT
J gene: TRBJ1-5; clone size: .; D gene: .; V gene: TRBV7-8; CDR3 protein: CASSNRTAQPQPQHF; CDR3 DNA: TGTGCCAGCAGCAATCGGACTGCGCAGCCACAGCCCCAGCATTTT
J gene: TRBJ2-1; clone size: many; D gene: TRBD1; V gene: TRBV11-3; CDR3 protein: CASSLGQGVNEQFF; CDR3 DNA: TGTGCCAGCAGCTTGGGACAGGGTGTAAATGAGCAGTTCTTC
J gene: TRBJ1-4; clone size: .; D gene: .; V gene: TRBV28; CDR3 protein: CASSFGGINEKLFF; CDR3 DNA: TGTGCCAGCAGTTTCGGGGGTATCAACGAAAAACTGTTTTTT
J gene: TRBJ2-7; clone size: .; D gene: TRBD1; V gene: TRBV10-2; CDR3 protein: CASRRGMYEQYF; CDR3 DNA: TGCGCCAGCCGCAGGGGGATGTACGAGCAGTACTTC
J gene: TRBJ2-1; clone size: few; D gene: .; V gene: TRBV5-1; CDR3 protein: CASSLVVGGEQFF; CDR3 DNA: TGCGCCAGCAGCTTGGTGGTGGGGGGTGAGCAGTTCTTC
J gene: TRBJ1-4; clone size: .; D gene: TRBD1; V gene: TRBV25-1; CDR3 protein: CASRPPGTGQEKLFF; CDR3 DNA: TGTGCCAGCAGGCCACCCGGGACAGGACAAGAAAAACTGTTTTTT
J gene: TRBJ1-5; clone size: .; D gene: .; V gene: TRBV28; CDR3 protein: CASSLRRVVNQPQHF; CDR3 DNA: TGTGCCAGCAGTTTACGCAGGGTGGTCAATCAGCCCCAGCATTTT
J gene: TRBJ1-4; clone size: .; D gene: .; V gene: TRBV29-1; CDR3 protein: CSVAGPPNEKLFF; CDR3 DNA: TGCAGCGTTGCAGGGCCGCCTAATGAAAAACTGTTTTTT
J gene: TRBJ2-1; clone size: once; D gene: TRBD2; V gene: TRBV9; CDR3 protein: CASSVGGLNNEQFF; CDR3 DNA: TGTGCCAGCAGCGTAGGGGGACTAAACAATGAGCAGTTCTTC
J gene: TRBJ2-3; clone size: .; D gene: TRBD2; V gene: TRBV7-2; CDR3 protein: CASSPSGIRTDTQYF; CDR3 DNA: TGTGCCAGCAGCCCTAGCGGGATTCGCACAGATACGCAGTATTTT
J gene: TRBJ2-1; clone size: .; D gene: .; V gene: TRBV5-1; CDR3 protein: CASTEQSSYNEQFF; CDR3 DNA: TGCGCCAGCACGGAGCAGAGCTCCTACAATGAGCAGTTCTTC
J gene: TRBJ1-5; clone size: few; D gene: TRBD1; V gene: TRBV30; CDR3 protein: CAWSPTGGGQPQHF; CDR3 DNA: TGTGCCTGGAGTCCCACAGGGGGTGGCCAGCCCCAGCATTTT
J gene: TRBJ2-3; clone size: .; D gene: .; V gene: TRBV18; CDR3 protein: CASSQDFPSTDTQYF; CDR3 DNA: TGTGCCAGCTCACAAGACTTCCCTAGCACAGATACGCAGTATTTT
J gene: TRBJ2-5; clone size: .; D gene: .; V gene: TRBV6-5; CDR3 protein: CASSSRTRETQYF; CDR3 DNA: TGTGCCAGCAGTTCGCGGACTCGAGAGACCCAGTACTTC
J gene: TRBJ2-7; clone size: .; D gene: .; V gene: TRBV28; CDR3 protein: CASSGQRSYF; CDR3 DNA: TGTGCCAGCAGTGGACAGCGTTCGTACTTC
J gene: TRBJ2-2; clone size: once; D gene: TRBD1; V gene: TRBV7-9; CDR3 protein: CASSHRQGAYGELFF; CDR3 DNA: TGTGCCAGCAGCCACAGACAGGGGGCATATGGGGAGCTGTTTTTT